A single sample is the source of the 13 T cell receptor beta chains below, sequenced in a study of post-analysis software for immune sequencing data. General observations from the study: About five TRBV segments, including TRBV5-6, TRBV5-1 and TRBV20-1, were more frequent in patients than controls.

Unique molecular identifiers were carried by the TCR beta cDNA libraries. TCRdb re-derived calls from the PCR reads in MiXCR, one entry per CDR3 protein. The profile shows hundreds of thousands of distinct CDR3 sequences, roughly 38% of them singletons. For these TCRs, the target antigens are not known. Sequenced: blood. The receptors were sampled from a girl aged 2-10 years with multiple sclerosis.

This chain's CDR3 is CAWSVGIAGGQETQYF. CDR3 sequence (DNA): TGTGCCTGGAGTGTAGGAATAGCGGGGGGCCAAGAGACCCAGTACTTC. The chain combines TRBV30 with TRBJ2-5, with 10 bases matching TRBD2. Germline lookup yields CDR1 GTSNPN and CDR2 SVGIG (reference sequence). The CDR3 runs 16 residues. V trimming: 0 bases; J trimming: 1 base; junction bases outside the gene matches: 5.

CDR3 protein: CASSYDIARGNEQFF. DNA for the CDR3: TGTGCCAGCAGCTACGACATAGCGCGGGGCAATGAGCAGTTCTTC. This chain links TRBV6-5 with TRBJ2-1, with D possibly being TRBD2 (6 bases). V lost 6 bases and J 6 bases, leaving 18 bases between the germline ends. The CDR3 contains 15 residues. CDR1 and CDR2 (germline): MNHEY, SVGAGI.

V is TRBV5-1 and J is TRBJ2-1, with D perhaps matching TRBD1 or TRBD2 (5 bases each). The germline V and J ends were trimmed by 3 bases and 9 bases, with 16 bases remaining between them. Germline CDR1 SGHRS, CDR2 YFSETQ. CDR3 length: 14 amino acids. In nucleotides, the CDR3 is TGCGCCAGCAGCTGGTTAGGGACCTCCGGTGAGCAGTTCTTC. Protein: CASSWLGTSGEQFF. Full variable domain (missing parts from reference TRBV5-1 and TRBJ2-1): KAGVTQTPRYLIKTRGQQVTLSCSPISGHRSVSWYQQTPGQGLQFLFEYFSETQRNKGNFPGRFSGRQFSNSRSEMNVSTLELGDSALYLCASSWLGTSGEQFFGPGTRLTVL.

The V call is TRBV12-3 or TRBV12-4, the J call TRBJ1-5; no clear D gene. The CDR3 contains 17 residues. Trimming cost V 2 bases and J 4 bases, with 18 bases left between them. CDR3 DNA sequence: TGTGCCAGCAGTTTATCGGCCGCAAACCCCCCGAATCAGCCCCAGCATTTT. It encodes CASSLSAANPPNQPQHF.

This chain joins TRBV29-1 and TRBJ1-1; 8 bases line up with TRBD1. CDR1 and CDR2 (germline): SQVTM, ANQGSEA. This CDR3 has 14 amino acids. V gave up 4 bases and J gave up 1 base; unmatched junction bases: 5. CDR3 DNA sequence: TGCAGCGTTGTGCGACAGGGGTCGAACACTGAAGCTTTCTTT. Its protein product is CSVVRQGSNTEAFF.

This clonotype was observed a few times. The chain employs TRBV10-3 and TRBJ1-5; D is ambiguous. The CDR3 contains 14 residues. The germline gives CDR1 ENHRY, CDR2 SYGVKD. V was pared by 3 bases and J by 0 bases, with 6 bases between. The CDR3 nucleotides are TGTGCCATCAGTGACATCAATAGCAATCAGCCCCAGCATTTT. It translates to CAISDINSNQPQHF.

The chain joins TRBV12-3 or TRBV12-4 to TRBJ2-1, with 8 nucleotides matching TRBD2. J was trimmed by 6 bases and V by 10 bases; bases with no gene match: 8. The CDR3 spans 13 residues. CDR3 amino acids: CAILSSGRNEQFF. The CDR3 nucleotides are TGTGCCATACTTTCTAGCGGGCGCAATGAGCAGTTCTTC.

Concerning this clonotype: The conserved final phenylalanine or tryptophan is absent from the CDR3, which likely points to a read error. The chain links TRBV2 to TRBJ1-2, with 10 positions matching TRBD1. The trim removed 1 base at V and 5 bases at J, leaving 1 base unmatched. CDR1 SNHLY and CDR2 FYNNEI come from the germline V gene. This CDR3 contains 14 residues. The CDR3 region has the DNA TGTGCCAGCAGTGAAGGACAGGGGGCATATGGCTACACCTGC. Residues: CASSEGQGAYGYTC.

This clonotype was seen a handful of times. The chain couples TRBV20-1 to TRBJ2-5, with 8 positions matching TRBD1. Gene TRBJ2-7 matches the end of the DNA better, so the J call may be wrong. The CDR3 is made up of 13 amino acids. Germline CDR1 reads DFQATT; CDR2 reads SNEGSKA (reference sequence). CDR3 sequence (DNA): TGCAGTGCTAGAGAGGACAGGGCGTACGAGCAGTACTTC. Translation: CSAREDRAYEQYF.

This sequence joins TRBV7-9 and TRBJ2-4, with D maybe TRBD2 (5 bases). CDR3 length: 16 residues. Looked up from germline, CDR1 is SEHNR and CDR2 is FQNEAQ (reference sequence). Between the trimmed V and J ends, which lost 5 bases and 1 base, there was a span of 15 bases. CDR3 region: CASSRIGLFAKNIQYF. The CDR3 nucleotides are TGTGCCAGCAGCCGCATTGGACTGTTTGCCAAAAACATTCAGTACTTC.

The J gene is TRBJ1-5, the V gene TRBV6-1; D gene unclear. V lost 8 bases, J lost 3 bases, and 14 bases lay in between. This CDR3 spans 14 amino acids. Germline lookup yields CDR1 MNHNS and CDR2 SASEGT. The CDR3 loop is CASWTRVLNQPQHF. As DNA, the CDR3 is TGTGCCAGCTGGACCCGGGTTCTCAATCAGCCCCAGCATTTT.

This CDR3 is CASSSRDPSGANVLTF. CDR3 coding DNA: TGCGCCAGCAGCTCGAGGGACCCCTCTGGGGCCAACGTCCTGACTTTC. V usage is TRBV5-1 and J usage is TRBJ2-6; D possibly matches TRBD1 or TRBD2 (5 bases each). There are 16 residues in the CDR3. Deletions cut 3 bases from V and 0 bases from J, with 10 bases between. CDR1 and CDR2 from the germline V gene are SGHRS and YFSETQ.

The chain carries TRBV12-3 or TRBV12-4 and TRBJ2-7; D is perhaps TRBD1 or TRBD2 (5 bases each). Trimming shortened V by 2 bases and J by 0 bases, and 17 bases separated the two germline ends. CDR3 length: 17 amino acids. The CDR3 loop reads CASSLQGAEYSSYEQYF. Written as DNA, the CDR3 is TGTGCCAGCAGTTTACAGGGAGCGGAGTATAGCTCCTACGAGCAGTACTTC.